Listed below are T cell receptor beta chains from one sample, sequenced in a study of blood T cell repertoires in COVID-19. Sequencing used immunoSEQ multiplex PCR; TCRdb keeps in-frame clones, though not all of them. The table shows tens of thousands of clones, with 65% to 80% occurring only once. The sample comprised peripheral blood. The receptors derive from a human donor in a cohort sampled during active COVID-19. Each CDR3 is given with its conserved first and last residue. Fields, in order: D gene, clone size, V gene, J gene, CDR3 DNA, CDR3 protein. D genes are given only for firm matches. Not every row has a clone size; where given, it reads once, few, many or a size class.

>TRBD1|-|TRBV28|TRBJ2-5
TGTGCCAGCAGTTTGTACAGGGGAAGGGGGACCCAGTACTTC
CASSLYRGRGTQYF
>TRBD2|-|TRBV7-3|TRBJ2-1
TGTGCCAGCAGCTCCACTAGCGGGAGCCAAGGGGAGCAGTTCTTC
CASSSTSGSQGEQFF
>TRBD1|-|TRBV28|TRBJ1-5
TGTGCCAGCAGTTTTGTACAGGGGAGGCAGCCCCAGCATTTT
CASSFVQGRQPQHF
>TRBD2|-|TRBV28|TRBJ2-7
TGTGCCAGCAGCCTAGCGGAGAACACCTACGAGCAGTACTTC
CASSLAENTYEQYF
>TRBD1|-|TRBV3-1/TRBV3-2|TRBJ2-1
TGTGCCAGCAGCCAAGTGTTATCACAGGGGGGCTACAATGAGCAGTTCTTC
CASSQVLSQGGYNEQFF
>TRBD2|-|TRBV27|TRBJ2-1
TGTGCCAGCAGTTTATCGACGGGACTAGGGGAGGATGAGCAGTTCTTC
CASSLSTGLGEDEQFF
>-|-|TRBV6-5|TRBJ1-5
TGTGCCAGCAGTTACTCGTGGCAGGATAATCAGCCCCAGCATTTT
CASSYSWQDNQPQHF
>TRBD2|-|TRBV7-9|TRBJ2-3
TGTGCCAGCAGCTTGGGACTAGCGGAAACAGATACGCAGTATTTT
CASSLGLAETDTQYF
>-|-|TRBV13|TRBJ2-7
TGTGCCAGCAGCTCGCGCGGCGAGCAGTACTTC
CASSSRGEQYF
>-|-|TRBV2|TRBJ1-5
TGTGCCAGCAGCCATGGCCCGAGGAATCAGCCCCAGCATTTT
CASSHGPRNQPQHF
>-|once|TRBV27|TRBJ2-7
TGTGCCAGCAGTTTGCAGTCGGGAAGTAGGGAGCAGTACTTC
CASSLQSGSREQYF
>-|-|TRBV4-1|TRBJ1-5
TGCGCCAGCAGCCATCTAGGAGGGGATCTGCCCCAGCATTTT
CASSHLGGDLPQHF
>-|-|TRBV25-1|TRBJ2-2
TGTGCCAGCAGTGAACCAGGGCAGTCCACCGGGGAGCTGTTTTTT
CASSEPGQSTGELFF
>-|few|TRBV7-2|TRBJ1-6
TGTGCCAGCAGCTGGGACTTTTATTCACCCCTCCACTTT
CASSWDFYSPLHF
>-|-|TRBV28|TRBJ1-3
TGTGCCAGCAAGTCGGTAGACTCTGGAAACACCATATATTTT
CASKSVDSGNTIYF
>-|-|TRBV27|TRBJ1-5
TGTGCCAGCAGTTTCCTTAAGCATTTT
CASSFLKHF
>-|few|TRBV19|TRBJ2-3
TGTGCCAGTAGTATAGCGCAGGGATTAGATACGCAGTATTTT
CASSIAQGLDTQYF
>TRBD1|once|TRBV5-6|TRBJ2-7
TGTGCCAGCAGCACTACCAGGGGGCACTACGAGCAGTACTTC
CASSTTRGHYEQYF
>-|-|TRBV7-3|TRBJ2-7
TGTGCCAGCAGCGTTAAGGACAGACTTGTCTCCTACGAGCAGTACTTC
CASSVKDRLVSYEQYF
>TRBD1|-|TRBV27|TRBJ1-1
TGTGCCAGCAGTTGGGCAGGGGGATGGGGCACTGAAGCTTTCTTT
CASSWAGGWGTEAFF
>TRBD1|-|TRBV27|TRBJ2-7
TGTGCCAGCAGCCGTGGACAGGGCGGATACGAGCAGTACTTC
CASSRGQGGYEQYF